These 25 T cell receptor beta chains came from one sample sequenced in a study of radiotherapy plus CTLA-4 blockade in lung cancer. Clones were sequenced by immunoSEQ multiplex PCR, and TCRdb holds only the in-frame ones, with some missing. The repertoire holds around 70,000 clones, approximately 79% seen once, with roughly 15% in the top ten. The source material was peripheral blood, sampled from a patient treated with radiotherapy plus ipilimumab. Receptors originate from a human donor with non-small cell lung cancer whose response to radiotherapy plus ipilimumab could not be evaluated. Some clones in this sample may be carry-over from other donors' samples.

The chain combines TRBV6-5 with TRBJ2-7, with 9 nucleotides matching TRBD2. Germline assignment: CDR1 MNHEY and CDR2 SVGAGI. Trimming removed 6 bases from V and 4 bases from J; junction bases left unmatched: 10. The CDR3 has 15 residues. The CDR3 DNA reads TGTGCCAGCAGACCAATAGCGGGGGCCTGGTACGAGCAGTACTTC. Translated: CASRPIAGAWYEQYF.

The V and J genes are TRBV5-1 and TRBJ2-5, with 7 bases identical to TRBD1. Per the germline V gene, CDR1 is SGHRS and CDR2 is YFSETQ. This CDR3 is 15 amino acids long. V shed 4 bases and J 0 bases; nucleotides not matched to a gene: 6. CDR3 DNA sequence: TGCGCCAGCAGCCCAGATACAGGGGACCAAGAGACCCAGTACTTC. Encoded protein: CASSPDTGDQETQYF.

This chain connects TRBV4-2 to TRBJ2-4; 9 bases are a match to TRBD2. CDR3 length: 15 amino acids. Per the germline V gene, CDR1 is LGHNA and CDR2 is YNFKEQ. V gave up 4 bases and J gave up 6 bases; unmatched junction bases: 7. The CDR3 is CASSPPGTSLNIQYF. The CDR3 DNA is TGTGCCAGCAGCCCACCCGGGACTAGCCTAAACATTCAGTACTTC.

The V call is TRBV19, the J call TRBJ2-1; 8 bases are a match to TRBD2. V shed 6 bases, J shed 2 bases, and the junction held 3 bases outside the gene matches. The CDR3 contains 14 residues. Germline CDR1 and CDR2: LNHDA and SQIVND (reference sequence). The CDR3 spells CASRGGGTYNEQFF. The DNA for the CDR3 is TGTGCCAGTAGGGGCGGGGGGACCTACAATGAGCAGTTCTTC.

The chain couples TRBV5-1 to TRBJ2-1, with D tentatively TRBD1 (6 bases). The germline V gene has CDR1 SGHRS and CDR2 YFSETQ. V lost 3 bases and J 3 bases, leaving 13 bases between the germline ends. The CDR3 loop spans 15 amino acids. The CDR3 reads CASSSSGTSYNEQFF. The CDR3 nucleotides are TGCGCCAGCAGCTCGTCCGGGACAAGCTACAATGAGCAGTTCTTC.

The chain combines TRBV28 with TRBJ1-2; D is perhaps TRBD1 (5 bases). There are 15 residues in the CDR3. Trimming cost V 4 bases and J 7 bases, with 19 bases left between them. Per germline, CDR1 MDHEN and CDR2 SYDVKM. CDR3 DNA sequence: TGTGCCAGCAGTTCGACCGGTCGGGGCGGGGGTGGCTACACCTTC. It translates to CASSSTGRGGGGYTF.

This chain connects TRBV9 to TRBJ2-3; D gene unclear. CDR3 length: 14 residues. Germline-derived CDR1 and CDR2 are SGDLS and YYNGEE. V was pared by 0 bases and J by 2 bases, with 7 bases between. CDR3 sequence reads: CASSVELLTDTQYF. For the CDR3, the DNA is TGTGCCAGCAGCGTAGAACTTCTCACAGATACGCAGTATTTT.

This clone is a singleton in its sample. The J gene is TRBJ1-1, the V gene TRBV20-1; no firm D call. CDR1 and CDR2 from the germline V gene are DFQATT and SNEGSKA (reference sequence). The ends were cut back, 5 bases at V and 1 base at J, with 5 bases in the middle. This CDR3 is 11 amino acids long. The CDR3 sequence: CSAGGNTEAFF. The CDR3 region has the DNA TGCAGTGCTGGCGGGAACACTGAAGCTTTCTTT.

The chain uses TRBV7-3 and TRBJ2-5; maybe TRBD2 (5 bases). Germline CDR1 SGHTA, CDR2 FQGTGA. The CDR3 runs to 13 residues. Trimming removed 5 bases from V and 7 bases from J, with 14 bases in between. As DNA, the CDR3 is TGTGCCAGCAGCGGCGGGTCTCGAGGGACCCAGTACTTC. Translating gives CASSGGSRGTQYF.

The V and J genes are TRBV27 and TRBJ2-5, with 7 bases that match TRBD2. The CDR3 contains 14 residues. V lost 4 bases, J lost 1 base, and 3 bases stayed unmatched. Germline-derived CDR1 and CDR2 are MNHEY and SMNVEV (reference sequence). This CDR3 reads CASSSPGGQETQYF. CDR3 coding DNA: TGTGCCAGCAGTTCCCCGGGGGGCCAAGAGACCCAGTACTTC.

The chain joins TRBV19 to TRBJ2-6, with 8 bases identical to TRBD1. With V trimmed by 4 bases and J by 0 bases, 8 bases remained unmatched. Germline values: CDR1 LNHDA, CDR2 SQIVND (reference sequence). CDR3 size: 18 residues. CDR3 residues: CASSSPGQAASGANVLTF. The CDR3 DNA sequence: TGTGCCAGTAGTAGTCCGGGACAGGCCGCCTCTGGGGCCAACGTCCTGACTTTC.

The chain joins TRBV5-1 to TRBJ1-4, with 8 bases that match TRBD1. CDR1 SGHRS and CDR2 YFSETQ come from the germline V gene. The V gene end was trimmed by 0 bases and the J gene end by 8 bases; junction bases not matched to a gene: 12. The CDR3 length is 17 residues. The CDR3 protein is CASSLGPGGAGDEKLFF. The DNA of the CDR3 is TGCGCCAGCAGCTTGGGACCAGGGGGCGCAGGGGACGAAAAACTGTTTTTT.

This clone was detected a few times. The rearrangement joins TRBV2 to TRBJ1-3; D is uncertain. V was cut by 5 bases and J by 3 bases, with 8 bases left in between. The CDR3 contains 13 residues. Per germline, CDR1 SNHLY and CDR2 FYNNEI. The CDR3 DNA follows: TGTGCCAGCAGTCGAAACAGTGGAAACACCATATATTTT. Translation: CASSRNSGNTIYF.

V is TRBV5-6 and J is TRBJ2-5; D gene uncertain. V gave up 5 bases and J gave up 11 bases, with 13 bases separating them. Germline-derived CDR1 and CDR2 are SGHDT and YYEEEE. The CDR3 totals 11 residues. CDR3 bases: TGTGCCAGCAGTAACCTACGATGGCAGTACTTC. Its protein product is CASSNLRWQYF.

DNA for the CDR3: TGCAGCGTTGGACAGGGGTCCGGGGAGCTGTTTTTT. Translation gives CSVGQGSGELFF. The genes are TRBV29-1 and TRBJ2-2; 8 nucleotides align to TRBD1. V dropped 4 bases and J dropped 6; count of bases not matched to a gene: 1. This CDR3 region has 12 residues. Germline CDR1 and CDR2: SQVTM and ANQGSEA.

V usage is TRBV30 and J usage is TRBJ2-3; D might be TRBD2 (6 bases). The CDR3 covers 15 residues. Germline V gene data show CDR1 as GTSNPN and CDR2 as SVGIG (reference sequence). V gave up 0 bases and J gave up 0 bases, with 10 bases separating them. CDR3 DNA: TGTGCCTGGAGTGTACGGCGGGAAAGCACAGATACGCAGTATTTT. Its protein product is CAWSVRRESTDTQYF.

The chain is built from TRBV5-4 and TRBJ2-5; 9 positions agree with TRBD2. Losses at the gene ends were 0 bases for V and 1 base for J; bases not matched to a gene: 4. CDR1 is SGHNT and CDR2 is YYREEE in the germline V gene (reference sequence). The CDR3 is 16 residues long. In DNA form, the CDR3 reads TGTGCCAGCAGCTTGGTTCTAGCGGGAACCCAAGAGACCCAGTACTTC. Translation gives CASSLVLAGTQETQYF.

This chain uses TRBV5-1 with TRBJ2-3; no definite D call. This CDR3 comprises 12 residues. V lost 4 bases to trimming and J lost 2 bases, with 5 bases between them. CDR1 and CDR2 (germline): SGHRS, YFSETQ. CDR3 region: CASSLNTDTQYF. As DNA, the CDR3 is TGCGCCAGCAGCCTTAACACAGATACGCAGTATTTT.

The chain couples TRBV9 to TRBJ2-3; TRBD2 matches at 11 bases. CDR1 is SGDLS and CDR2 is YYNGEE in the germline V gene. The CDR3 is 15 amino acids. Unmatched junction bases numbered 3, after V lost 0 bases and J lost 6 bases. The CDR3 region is CASSVVASGGDTQYF. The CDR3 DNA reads TGTGCCAGCAGCGTAGTGGCTAGCGGGGGGGATACGCAGTATTTT.

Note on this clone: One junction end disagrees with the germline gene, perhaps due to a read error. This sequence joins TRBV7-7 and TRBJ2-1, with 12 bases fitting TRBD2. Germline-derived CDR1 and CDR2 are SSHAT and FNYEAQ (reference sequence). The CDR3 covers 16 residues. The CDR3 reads CASSLQLAGGLGEQFF. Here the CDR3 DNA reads TGTGCTAGCAGCTTACAGCTAGCGGGGGGGCTGGGAGAGCAGTTCTTC.

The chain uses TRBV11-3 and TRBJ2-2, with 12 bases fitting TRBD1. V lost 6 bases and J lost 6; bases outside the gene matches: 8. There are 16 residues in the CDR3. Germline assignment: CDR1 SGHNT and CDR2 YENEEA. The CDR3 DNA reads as TGTGCCAGCAGTCCCGGGACAGGGGGCGCGGCCGGGGAGCTGTTTTTT. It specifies CASSPGTGGAAGELFF.

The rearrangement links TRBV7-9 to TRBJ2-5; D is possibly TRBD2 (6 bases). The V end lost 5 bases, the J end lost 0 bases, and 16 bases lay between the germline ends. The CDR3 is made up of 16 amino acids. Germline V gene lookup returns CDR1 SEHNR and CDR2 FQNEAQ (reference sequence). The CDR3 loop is CASSLEGTWYQETQYF. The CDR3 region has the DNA TGTGCCAGCAGCCTGGAGGGGACTTGGTACCAAGAGACCCAGTACTTC. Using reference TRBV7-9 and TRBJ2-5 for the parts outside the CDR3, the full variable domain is DTGVSQNPRHKITKRGQNVTFRCDPISEHNRLYWYRQTLGQGPEFLTYFQNEAQLEKSRLLSDRFSAERPKGSFSTLEIQRTEQGDSAMYLCASSLEGTWYQETQYFGPGTRLLVL.

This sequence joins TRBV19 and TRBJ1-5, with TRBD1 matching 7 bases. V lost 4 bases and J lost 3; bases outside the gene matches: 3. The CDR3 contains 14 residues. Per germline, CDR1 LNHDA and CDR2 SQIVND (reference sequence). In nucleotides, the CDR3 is TGTGCCAGTAGTACCGGGACAGACAATCAGCCCCAGCATTTT. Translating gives CASSTGTDNQPQHF.

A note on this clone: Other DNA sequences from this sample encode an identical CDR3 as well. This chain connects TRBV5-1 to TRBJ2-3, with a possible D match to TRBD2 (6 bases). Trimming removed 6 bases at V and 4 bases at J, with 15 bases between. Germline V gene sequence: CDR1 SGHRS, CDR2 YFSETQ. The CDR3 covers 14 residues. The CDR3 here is CASTPGTGADTQYF. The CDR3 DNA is TGCGCCAGCACTCCTGGGACGGGGGCAGATACGCAGTATTTT. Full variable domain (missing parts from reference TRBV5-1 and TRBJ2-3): KAGVTQTPRYLIKTRGQQVTLSCSPISGHRSVSWYQQTPGQGLQFLFEYFSETQRNKGNFPGRFSGRQFSNSRSEMNVSTLELGDSALYLCASTPGTGADTQYFGPGTRLTVL.

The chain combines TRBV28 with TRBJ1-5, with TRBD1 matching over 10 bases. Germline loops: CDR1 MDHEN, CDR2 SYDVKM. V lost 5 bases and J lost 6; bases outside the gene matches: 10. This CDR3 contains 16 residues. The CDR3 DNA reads TGTGCCAGCAGTCAACCGGGACAGGGGTACATTCAGCCCCAGCATTTT. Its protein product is CASSQPGQGYIQPQHF. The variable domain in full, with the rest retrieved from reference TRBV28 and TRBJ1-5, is DVKVTQSSRYLVKRTGEKVFLECVQDMDHENMFWYRQDPGLGLRLIYFSYDVKMKEKGDIPEGYSVSREKKERFSLILESASTNQTSMYLCASSQPGQGYIQPQHFGDGTRLSIL.